Listed below are T cell receptor beta chains from one sample, sequenced in a study of T cells after posttransplantation cyclophosphamide. Method: immunoSEQ multiplex PCR; TCRdb's copy keeps in-frame clones and lacks some. The table shows some 16,000 clones, with 60% to 80% occurring only once. The sample consisted of CD8+ T cells sorted from PBMCs, taken around 2,000 days after a stem cell transplant with posttransplant cyclophosphamide. The receptors originated from a female patient aged 35 to 55 who received an allogeneic stem cell transplant from a related donor, was CMV-positive, and had no GVHD. The graft donor may be the source of some T cells. The CDR3 runs from the conserved cysteine through the conserved F or W. D genes are given only for firm matches. Expanded clones get a size class; other rows say once, few or many, or leave the size out.

D gene | J gene | V gene | clone size | CDR3 protein | CDR3 DNA
TRBD1 | TRBJ2-5 | TRBV27 | - | CASRRMPGQDLAETQYF | TGTGCCAGCCGCAGAATGCCAGGACAGGATTTGGCAGAGACCCAGTACTTC
- | TRBJ1-2 | TRBV5-6 | - | CASSLDLGLANYGYTF | TGTGCCAGCAGCTTGGACCTGGGGCTGGCTAACTATGGCTACACCTTC
TRBD1 | TRBJ1-1 | TRBV4-1 | - | CASSQDPGQTVIMNTEAFF | TGCGCCAGCAGCCAAGACCCGGGACAGACTGTTATCATGAACACTGAAGCTTTCTTT
TRBD2 | TRBJ2-3 | TRBV19 | few | CASSRERGAPSTDTQYF | TGTGCCAGTAGTCGGGAGCGGGGGGCCCCGAGCACAGATACGCAGTATTTT
TRBD1 | TRBJ2-1 | TRBV29-1 | - | CSVTGTGVYNEQFF | TGCAGCGTCACCGGGACAGGGGTTTACAATGAGCAGTTCTTC
TRBD1 | TRBJ1-5 | TRBV7-9 | - | CASSSRDSRGEPQHF | TGTGCCAGCAGCAGCCGGGACAGTCGAGGGGAGCCCCAGCATTTT
TRBD2 | TRBJ2-1 | TRBV6-1 | - | CASSDRGGRNEQFF | TGTGCCAGCAGTGATCGGGGGGGCCGGAATGAGCAGTTCTTC
TRBD1 | TRBJ1-5 | TRBV5-1 | - | CASSLGDREFRQPQHF | TGCGCCAGCAGCTTGGGGGACAGAGAGTTTCGTCAGCCCCAGCATTTT
TRBD1 | TRBJ1-5 | TRBV6-5 | - | CASSSRQGLGNQPQHF | TGTGCCAGCAGTTCAAGACAGGGCTTGGGCAATCAGCCCCAGCATTTT
TRBD1 | TRBJ1-5 | TRBV6-5 | once | CASRGQGGSNQPQHF | TGTGCCAGCAGGGGACAGGGAGGTAGCAATCAGCCCCAGCATTTT
- | TRBJ2-2 | TRBV27 | - | CASSSSVNTGELFF | TGTGCCAGCAGTTCGAGTGTTAACACCGGGGAGCTGTTTTTT
- | TRBJ2-5 | TRBV11-2 | - | CASSRLGEGQQETQYF | TGTGCCAGCAGCCGCTTGGGGGAGGGACAACAAGAGACCCAGTACTTC
TRBD2 | TRBJ2-1 | TRBV10-1 | - | CASSESGGVPIDEQFF | TGCGCCAGCAGTGAGTCGGGAGGGGTCCCCATAGATGAGCAGTTCTTC
TRBD2 | TRBJ2-5 | TRBV7-9 | - | CASSWRLGGESRETQYF | TGTGCCAGCAGCTGGAGACTGGGAGGGGAAAGTCGGGAGACCCAGTACTTC
TRBD1 | TRBJ2-7 | TRBV28 | - | CASSPRQGVGYEQYF | TGTGCCAGCAGTCCTCGACAGGGGGTAGGGTACGAGCAGTACTTC
TRBD1 | TRBJ1-1 | TRBV27 | - | CASSWTGANTEAFF | TGTGCCAGCAGTTGGACAGGGGCGAACACTGAAGCTTTCTTT
TRBD1 | TRBJ1-5 | TRBV6-1 | - | CASSEGTGGGYSNQPQHF | TGTGCCAGCAGTGAAGGGACAGGGGGGGGTTATAGCAATCAGCCCCAGCATTTT
- | TRBJ1-1 | TRBV11-2 | - | CASSLGRTEAFF | TGTGCCAGCAGCTTGGGGAGGACTGAAGCTTTCTTT
- | TRBJ1-1 | TRBV7-8 | few | CASSLGSAGFTEAFF | TGTGCCAGCAGCTTAGGAAGCGCAGGGTTCACTGAAGCTTTCTTT
- | TRBJ2-3 | TRBV9 | - | CASTGDTDTQYF | TGTGCCAGCACGGGAGACACAGATACGCAGTATTTT
- | TRBJ2-4 | TRBV5-6 | - | CASSPTGQLAKNIQYF | TGTGCCAGCAGCCCGACAGGCCAGCTAGCCAAAAACATTCAGTACTTC
TRBD1 | TRBJ1-5 | TRBV4-1 | - | CASSQRQGGGGNQPQHF | TGCGCCAGCAGCCAAAGACAGGGGGGGGGTGGCAATCAGCCCCAGCATTTT
TRBD2 | TRBJ2-5 | TRBV5-4 | - | CASSLMNGGVAQETQYF | TGTGCCAGCAGCTTGATGAACGGGGGGGTAGCGCAGGAGACCCAGTACTTC
- | TRBJ2-1 | TRBV13 | once | CASSPSLTGYNEQFF | TGTGCCAGCAGCCCATCCCTGACGGGCTACAATGAGCAGTTCTTC
TRBD2 | TRBJ2-7 | TRBV27 | few | CASSPGTSGEEQYF | TGTGCCAGCAGTCCGGGGACTAGCGGGGAAGAGCAGTACTTC
- | TRBJ2-2 | TRBV27 | - | CASSRGAIHTGELFF | TGTGCCAGCAGCCGGGGTGCGATCCACACCGGGGAGCTGTTTTTT
- | TRBJ1-5 | TRBV6-1 | - | CASSLNQPQHF | TGTGCCAGCAGTCTCAATCAGCCCCAGCATTTT
- | TRBJ2-4 | TRBV5-8 | - | CASRRGAKNIQYF | TGTGCCAGCAGACGGGGGGCCAAAAACATTCAGTACTTC